A single sample is the source of the 10 T cell receptor beta chains below, sequenced in a study of shared clonotypes between healthy human individuals. Here immunoSEQ multiplex PCR was the method, and the copy in TCRdb shows in-frame clones only, minus some. The repertoire has approximately 640,000 clones, approximately 79% of them found once; the top ten carry about 1.7%. Sequenced input: memory CD4+ T cells sorted from blood. The subset denotes: CD45RA-negative fraction. The receptors stem from a woman aged 25 to 39 in good health.

This chain connects TRBV5-6 to TRBJ1-2; 10 bases agree with TRBD1. With V trimmed by 0 bases and J by 7 bases, 6 bases remained unmatched. CDR3 length: 15 residues. Germline values: CDR1 SGHDT, CDR2 YYEEEE. The CDR3 is CASSLVDRGVLGYTF. CDR3 DNA: TGTGCCAGCAGCTTGGTGGACAGGGGGGTACTTGGCTACACCTTC.

This chain links TRBV10-1 with TRBJ2-1; 8 bases map to TRBD2. The CDR3 runs 14 residues. V lost 6 bases to trimming and J lost 10 bases; unmatched junction nucleotides: 11. Germline CDR1 WNHNN, CDR2 SYGVQD (reference sequence). For the CDR3, the DNA is TGCGCCAGCAGCCACGGGAGGGCCGTAGGGGAGCAGTTCTTC. It yields the protein CASSHGRAVGEQFF.

The chain joins TRBV28 to TRBJ2-5, with 8 bases lining up with TRBD2. The J call is in doubt because the DNA end fits TRBJ2-7 better. This CDR3 contains 15 residues. Germline CDR1 reads MDHEN; CDR2 reads SYDVKM. This CDR3 is CASSSLGSGGNEQYF. Written as DNA, the CDR3 is TGTGCCAGCAGTTCCCTCGGGTCGGGAGGGAACGAGCAGTACTTC.

V and J are TRBV6-6 and TRBJ2-5; D unresolved. The CDR3 loop spans 15 amino acids. Trimming pared 0 bases from V and 5 bases from J, leaving 13 bases between. Germline CDR1 MNHNY, CDR2 SVGAGI (reference sequence). The CDR3 here is CASSYSALIGETQYF. The DNA of the CDR3 is TGTGCCAGCAGTTACTCGGCCCTCATTGGGGAGACCCAGTACTTC.

The chain is built from TRBV6-6 and TRBJ1-2, with a weak D call TRBD1 (6 bases). Trimming pared 5 bases from V and 8 bases from J, leaving 18 bases between. This CDR3 is built from 14 residues. Germline assignment: CDR1 MNHNY and CDR2 SVGAGI (reference sequence). Here the CDR3 reads CASSTNSGADGYTF. CDR3 in DNA: TGTGCCAGCAGTACCAATTCAGGGGCGGACGGCTACACCTTC.

V usage is TRBV7-9 and J usage is TRBJ2-1; D gene uncertain. V shed 5 bases and J shed 9 bases, with 17 bases lying between them. The CDR3 sequence is 14 residues long. The germline V gene encodes CDR1 SEHNR and CDR2 FQNEAQ (reference sequence). The CDR3, as DNA: TGTGCCAGCAGCCGTACCCTAGGTCCTGGTGAGCAGTTCTTC. It yields the protein CASSRTLGPGEQFF. Full variable domain (remainder filled in from reference TRBV7-9 and TRBJ2-1): DTGVSQNPRHKITKRGQNVTFRCDPISEHNRLYWYRQTLGQGPEFLTYFQNEAQLEKSRLLSDRFSAERPKGSFSTLEIQRTEQGDSAMYLCASSRTLGPGEQFFGPGTRLTVL.

The chain combines TRBV28 with TRBJ2-7; D is uncertain. The length of the CDR3 is 15 residues. CDR1 and CDR2 from the germline V gene are MDHEN and SYDVKM. The germline V and J ends were trimmed by 1 base and 4 bases, with 14 bases remaining between them. The CDR3 nucleotides read TGTGCCAGCAGTTTATCTTTGCCAGGTCTGTACGAGCAGTACTTC. Translation gives CASSLSLPGLYEQYF.

The chain uses TRBV27 and TRBJ2-5; D might be TRBD2 (6 bases). With the DNA end fitting TRBJ2-7 better, the J assignment may be wrong. The CDR3 is 14 amino acids. The germline CDR1 and CDR2 sequences are MNHEY and SMNVEV (reference sequence). The CDR3 protein is CASKVPGSSYEQYF. CDR3 in DNA: TGTGCCAGCAAGGTCCCCGGGAGCTCCTACGAGCAGTACTTC.

The chain carries TRBV6-6 and TRBJ1-4; D unresolved. The germline CDR1 and CDR2 sequences are MNHNY and SVGAGI (reference sequence). This CDR3 is 12 amino acids long. Trimming stripped 2 bases from V and 13 bases from J, with 11 bases between. In DNA form, the CDR3 reads TGTGCCAGCAGTTACAGTGGCCTGAGACTGTTTTTT. This codes for CASSYSGLRLFF.

The chain recombines TRBV14 with TRBJ2-3; TRBD1 might be the D (5 bases). This CDR3 contains 16 residues. Germline V gene lookup returns CDR1 SGHDN and CDR2 FVKESK. Between the trimmed V and J ends, which lost 3 bases and 4 bases, there was a span of 17 bases. The CDR3 sequence is CASSQVRTRAADTQYF. CDR3 nucleotide sequence: TGTGCCAGCAGCCAGGTTCGGACACGGGCGGCAGATACGCAGTATTTT.